One and the same sample provided the 9 T cell receptor beta chains below, sequenced in a study of OX40 agonist ivuxolimab in advanced cancers. Using immunoSEQ multiplex PCR, the repertoire was profiled, and TCRdb retains in-frame clones only, with some absent. This table holds 48,000 or so clones, around 84% found once. This sample comprised CD4+ or CD8+ T cells sorted from blood, obtained in a trial of the OX40 agonist ivuxolimab. The receptors derive from an adult with an advanced solid tumor such as melanoma, head and neck, liver or kidney cancer.

The CDR3 region has the DNA TGTGCCAGCAGTGACGCTAGTGAACAGGCGGCCAAAAACATTCAGTACTTC. Its protein product is CASSDASEQAAKNIQYF. This chain uses TRBV6-4 with TRBJ2-4; the D gene is possibly TRBD1 (5 bases). Germline values: CDR1 MRHNA, CDR2 SNTAGT. The V gene lost 2 bases and the J gene lost 1 base, with 15 bases spanning the gap. The CDR3 has 17 residues.

J is TRBJ1-5 and V is TRBV5-1; perhaps TRBD1 as D (6 bases). CDR3 length: 15 residues. Trimming stripped 0 bases from V and 3 bases from J, with 10 bases between. Germline V gives CDR1 SGHRS, CDR2 YFSETQ. In DNA, the CDR3 is TGCGCCAGCAGCTTGGAGGGGGGTGTCAATCAGCCCCAGCATTTT. Its protein is CASSLEGGVNQPQHF.

The chain is built from TRBV7-2 and TRBJ2-1, with TRBD2 identical over 8 bases. The germline gives CDR1 SGHTA, CDR2 FQGNSA. The V gene end was trimmed by 5 bases and the J gene end by 0 bases; junction bases not matched to a gene: 6. The CDR3 has 16 residues. The CDR3 DNA follows: TGTGCCAGCAGCCAGCAGCGGGGGCCCTCCTACAATGAGCAGTTCTTC. It encodes CASSQQRGPSYNEQFF.

The rearrangement uses TRBV5-1 and TRBJ2-2; TRBD1 aligns across 8 bases. The CDR3 extends over 12 amino acids. The V gene's germline CDR1 is SGHRS and CDR2 YFSETQ. The J segment lost 7 bases and the V segment lost 8 bases, leaving 4 bases of the junction unmatched. CDR3 amino acids: CASRTGIGELFF. As DNA, the CDR3 is TGCGCCAGTCGGACAGGGATCGGGGAGCTGTTTTTT. The whole variable domain, remainder taken from reference TRBV5-1 and TRBJ2-2, is KAGVTQTPRYLIKTRGQQVTLSCSPISGHRSVSWYQQTPGQGLQFLFEYFSETQRNKGNFPGRFSGRQFSNSRSEMNVSTLELGDSALYLCASRTGIGELFFGEGSRLTVL.

The gene calls are TRBV27 and TRBJ2-5, with D tentatively TRBD1 or TRBD2 (5 bases each). Trimming cost V 5 bases and J 0 bases, with 16 bases left between them. Germline V gives CDR1 MNHEY, CDR2 SMNVEV (reference sequence). The CDR3 is 16 amino acids. The CDR3 DNA follows: TGTGCCAGCAGTCCCCAGGACAAGCGGTACCAAGAGACCCAGTACTTC. Encoded protein: CASSPQDKRYQETQYF.

CDR3 sequence reads: CATSPKRASGANVLTF. DNA of the CDR3: TGTGCCACCAGTCCCAAAAGGGCCTCTGGGGCCAACGTCCTGACTTTC. V and J are TRBV19 and TRBJ2-6; D call uncertain. The CDR3 has 16 amino acids. V lost 10 bases and J 0 bases, leaving 16 bases between the germline ends. Germline lookup yields CDR1 LNHDA and CDR2 SQIVND (reference sequence).

V usage is TRBV5-6 and J usage is TRBJ2-3; 9 positions match TRBD1. This CDR3 is 16 amino acids long. Germline V gives CDR1 SGHDT, CDR2 YYEEEE. V trimming: 4 bases; J trimming: 3 bases; junction bases outside the gene matches: 9. The CDR3 is CASSRGTGGRTDTQYF. The CDR3 DNA reads as TGTGCCAGCAGCAGGGGCACAGGGGGCAGGACAGATACGCAGTATTTT.

V and J are TRBV7-2 and TRBJ1-4, with D uncertain. This CDR3 has 11 amino acids. Germline V gives CDR1 SGHTA, CDR2 FQGNSA. The germline V and J ends were trimmed by 8 bases and 10 bases, with 11 bases remaining between them. The DNA for the CDR3 is TGTGCCAGCGGCACCGAAGCAAAACTGTTTTTT. It is translated as CASGTEAKLFF.

The V and J genes are TRBV6-1 and TRBJ2-3; no firm D call. Per germline, CDR1 MNHNS and CDR2 SASEGT. The CDR3 length is 10 residues. Deletions cut 6 bases from V and 6 bases from J, with 4 bases between. The DNA for the CDR3 is TGTGCCAGCAGGGCCGATACGCAGTATTTT. Its translation is CASRADTQYF.